The clone carrying this TCR beta chain was detected many times. The antigen is unknown. Germline values: CDR1 MNHEY, CDR2 SVGAGI. J gave up 1 base and V 6 bases, and 19 bases lay outside the gene matches. This CDR3 region has 20 residues. The data derive from a study of identical twins' blood T cells. General observations from the study: Out-of-frame TCRbeta clonotypes reportedly had markedly more similar V usage in twins than unrelated donors.

TCR cDNA libraries came from RNA via a modified published protocol. TCRdb passed the 5' RACE reads through MiXCR, listing each CDR3 protein once. The sample has fewer than 450,000 distinct CDR3 sequences; 25% to 35% are singletons. Sequenced sample: PBMCs. The gene calls are TRBV6-5 and TRBJ1-3, with TRBD1 identical over 9 bases. This clonotype originated in a woman between 18 and 55 years old in good health. The CDR3 sequence is CASRRTGTGFNWGSGNTIYF. The DNA for the CDR3 is TGTGCCAGCAGACGAACCGGGACAGGGTTCAATTGGGGGTCTGGAAACACCATATATTTT.